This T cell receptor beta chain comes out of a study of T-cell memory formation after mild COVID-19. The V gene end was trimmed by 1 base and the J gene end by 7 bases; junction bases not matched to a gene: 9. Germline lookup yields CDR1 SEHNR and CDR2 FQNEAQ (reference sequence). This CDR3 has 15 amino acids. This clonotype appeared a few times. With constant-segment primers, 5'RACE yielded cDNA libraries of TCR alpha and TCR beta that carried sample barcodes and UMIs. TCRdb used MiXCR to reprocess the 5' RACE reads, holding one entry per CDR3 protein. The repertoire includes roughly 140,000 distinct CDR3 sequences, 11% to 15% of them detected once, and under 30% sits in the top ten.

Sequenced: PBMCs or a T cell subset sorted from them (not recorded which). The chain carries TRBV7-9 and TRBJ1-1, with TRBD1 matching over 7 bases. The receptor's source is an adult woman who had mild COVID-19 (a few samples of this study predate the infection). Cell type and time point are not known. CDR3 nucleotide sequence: TGTGCCAGCAGCTTAGGTCGACAGGGTCTTGTTGAAGCTTTCTTT. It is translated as CASSLGRQGLVEAFF.